Listed here are 9 T cell receptor beta chains from one sample, sequenced in a study of beta chain features in type 1 diabetes. Every bit of the isolated RNA underwent reverse transcription, so sequencing read expressed TCRB transcripts. The assay was immunoSEQ multiplex PCR, and TCRdb's table has in-frame clones only and misses some. The sample comprises about 230,000 clones, 9.6% of which are singletons, and 0.03% to 0.04% rests with the top ten. Sequencing was done on a sample of naive CD4+ T cells from blood. The receptors originated from a woman aged 18-30 years in good health.

J is TRBJ2-7 and V is TRBV7-2, with 8 bases that match TRBD1. Germline V gene data show CDR1 as SGHTA and CDR2 as FQGNSA. The CDR3 covers 18 residues. After removal of 4 bases from V and 1 base from J, the junction contained 15 bases not matched to a gene. The CDR3 nucleotides read TGTGCCAGCAGCTGGTTTGGACAGGGAAGAATTGTATCCTACGAGCAGTACTTC. Its translation: CASSWFGQGRIVSYEQYF.

The chain couples TRBV4-2 to TRBJ1-1; D possibly corresponds to TRBD1 (6 bases). The CDR3 runs to 15 residues. The germline CDR1 and CDR2 sequences are LGHNA and YNFKEQ. Trimming cost V 0 bases and J 2 bases, with 10 bases left between them. CDR3 nucleotide sequence: TGTGCCAGCAGCCAAGATAAACAGGGTAACACTGAAGCTTTCTTT. Residues: CASSQDKQGNTEAFF.

This chain connects TRBV6-5 to TRBJ1-2; the D gene is possibly TRBD1 (5 bases). The CDR3 extends over 15 amino acids. CDR1 and CDR2 from the germline V gene are MNHEY and SVGAGI. V lost 4 bases, J lost 0 bases, and 12 bases lay in between. This CDR3 is CASSSPGGTNYGYTF. DNA for the CDR3: TGTGCCAGCAGTTCCCCGGGGGGAACTAACTATGGCTACACCTTC.

This clone was observed a handful of times. This chain uses TRBV5-1 with TRBJ2-1; 7 nucleotides line up with TRBD2. V lost 3 bases to trimming and J lost 9 bases; unmatched junction nucleotides: 9. The CDR3 covers 14 residues. Germline V lookup: CDR1 SGHRS, CDR2 YFSETQ. The chain's CDR3 is CASSSASGRGEQFF. The CDR3, as DNA: TGCGCCAGCAGCTCGGCTAGCGGTAGGGGTGAGCAGTTCTTC. Drawing the rest from reference TRBV5-1 and TRBJ2-1, the complete variable domain is KAGVTQTPRYLIKTRGQQVTLSCSPISGHRSVSWYQQTPGQGLQFLFEYFSETQRNKGNFPGRFSGRQFSNSRSEMNVSTLELGDSALYLCASSSASGRGEQFFGPGTRLTVL.

The chain recombines TRBV30 with TRBJ2-3, with a possible D match to TRBD1 (5 bases). The length of the CDR3 is 12 residues. The V end was cut by 3 bases, the J end by 8 bases, with 12 bases between. In germline, CDR1 is GTSNPN, CDR2 SVGIG (reference sequence). CDR3 loop: CAWRAGYGTQYF. The CDR3 DNA follows: TGTGCCTGGAGGGCAGGGTATGGTACGCAGTATTTT. The full variable domain, its missing parts supplied by reference TRBV30 and TRBJ2-3, is SQTIHQWPATLVQPVGSPLSLECTVEGTSNPNLYWYRQAAGRGLQLLFYSVGIGQISSEVPQNLSASRPQDRQFILSSKKLLLSDSGFYLCAWRAGYGTQYFGPGTRLTVL.

This clone has just a few counts. V and J are TRBV5-8 and TRBJ2-5, with 7 bases aligning to TRBD1. The CDR3 sequence is 15 residues long. Germline V gives CDR1 SGHTS, CDR2 YDEGEE. After removal of 0 bases from V and 5 bases from J, the junction contained 7 bases not matched to a gene. The CDR3 sequence: CASSLEGRGKETQYF. Written as DNA, the CDR3 is TGTGCCAGCAGCTTGGAGGGCAGGGGGAAGGAGACCCAGTACTTC.

This clone was found a few times. This chain links TRBV12-5 with TRBJ1-5, with D maybe TRBD1 (5 bases). The CDR3 contains 12 residues. Between the trimmed V and J ends, which lost 6 bases and 10 bases, there was a span of 13 bases. Germline CDR1 is LGHNT and CDR2 is FRNRAP. For the CDR3, the DNA is TGTGCTAGTGGGGAAGGGGTATCTCCCCAGCATTTT. Protein product: CASGEGVSPQHF.

V and J are TRBV30 and TRBJ1-5, with D perhaps TRBD1 (5 bases). The length of the CDR3 is 13 residues. Between the trimmed V and J ends, which lost 5 bases and 6 bases, there was a span of 14 bases. Germline assignment: CDR1 GTSNPN and CDR2 SVGIG (reference sequence). The CDR3 sequence: CAWAPGVGQPQHF. The CDR3 nucleotides are TGTGCCTGGGCCCCGGGGGTGGGTCAGCCCCAGCATTTT.

The chain combines TRBV11-1 with TRBJ2-1; 12 bases agree with TRBD1. Germline CDR1 reads SGHAT; CDR2 reads FQDESV (reference sequence). The CDR3 consists of 16 residues. Trimming cost V 5 bases and J 8 bases; bases outside gene matches: 10. The CDR3 DNA reads TGTGCCAGCAGCGGATCCGGGACAGGGGGCTCCCATGAGCAGTTCTTC. Protein: CASSGSGTGGSHEQFF. The full variable domain, completed using reference TRBV11-1 and TRBJ2-1, is EAEVAQSPRYKITEKSQAVAFWCDPISGHATLYWYRQILGQGPELLVQFQDESVVDDSQLPKDRFSAERLKGVDSTLKIQPAELGDSAMYLCASSGSGTGGSHEQFFGPGTRLTVL.